Listed below are T cell receptor beta chains from one sample, sequenced in a study of PD-L1 blockade in urothelial cancer. TCRdb's copy holds only in-frame clones and misses some; the assay was immunoSEQ multiplex PCR. The table lists 100,000 to 150,000 clones, 86% of them singletons, with around 2.4% in the top ten. Sequences were derived from PBMCs, sampled around atezolizumab (anti-PD-L1) treatment. The source is a man in his fifties or sixties with urothelial cancer. CDR3s include the opening cysteine and the closing phenylalanine or tryptophan. A D gene is named only where the DNA matches it firmly. Only some rows state a clone size, as once, few, many or a class for expanded clones.

d_call | j_call | v_call | clone_size | cdr3_nt | cdr3_aa
TRBD2 | TRBJ2-1 | TRBV6-5 | . | TGTGCCAGCTCGGGCGGGGGGGTGTACAATGAGCAGTTCTTC | CASSGGGVYNEQFF
TRBD1 | TRBJ1-3 | TRBV7-9 | . | TGTGCCAGCAGCCCACTCGGACAGGGATTCTCTGGAAACACCATATATTTT | CASSPLGQGFSGNTIYF
. | TRBJ2-2 | TRBV6-5 | . | TGTGCCAGCAGATCAACCACTTACACCGGGGAGCTGTTTTTT | CASRSTTYTGELFF
. | TRBJ1-4 | TRBV30 | . | TGTGCCTGGAGTGTACAGGGCCAGGGTGAAAAACTGTTTTTT | CAWSVQGQGEKLFF
TRBD1 | TRBJ1-1 | TRBV18 | . | TGTGCCAGCTCACCACCGGGGACAGGGAGGAGGTCGGATGAAGCTTTCTTT | CASSPPGTGRRSDEAFF
. | TRBJ2-7 | TRBV6-6 | . | TGTGCCAGCGGGACATCTCCCTTCTACGAGCAGTACTTC | CASGTSPFYEQYF
. | TRBJ1-2 | TRBV28 | . | TGTGCCAGCAGCCCAACAGTAAACTATGGCTACACCTTC | CASSPTVNYGYTF
. | TRBJ2-3 | TRBV21-1 | few | TGTGCCAGCACCATCGATCCTAGCGGGAGAAGGCCAGATACGCAGTATTTT | CASTIDPSGRRPDTQYF
. | TRBJ1-1 | TRBV10-3 | . | TGTGCCATCAGTGAGGGCAGGACAGTAAACACTGAAGCTTTCTTT | CAISEGRTVNTEAFF
TRBD2 | TRBJ2-1 | TRBV6-1 | . | TGTGCCAGCAGTGGGGGCAGACTAGCGGGGTACAATGAGCAGTTCTTC | CASSGGRLAGYNEQFF
TRBD2 | TRBJ2-7 | TRBV7-9 | . | TGTGCCAGCAGTTACGGGACTAGCGGCTACGAGCAGTACTTC | CASSYGTSGYEQYF
. | TRBJ1-1 | TRBV6-4 | . | TGTGCCAGCAACCCCCTCGTTCGGACAGTCTCATACACTGAAGCTTTCTTT | CASNPLVRTVSYTEAFF
TRBD2 | TRBJ2-7 | TRBV6-5 | . | TGTGCCAGCAGTTACGGCGGGAGTACGGCTTACGAGCAGTACTTC | CASSYGGSTAYEQYF
. | TRBJ2-2 | TRBV7-9 | . | TGTGCCAGCAGCGACCGAGGCGGTTACAATGCGAACACCGGGGAGCTGTTTTTT | CASSDRGGYNANTGELFF
. | TRBJ2-1 | TRBV20-1 | . | TGCAGTGCTAGAAGAGGCAATGAGCAGTTCTTC | CSARRGNEQFF
. | TRBJ2-7 | TRBV5-1 | . | TGCGCCAGCAGCTTGTCAGGGGTCTCCTACGAGCAGTACTTC | CASSLSGVSYEQYF
TRBD1 | TRBJ1-2 | TRBV5-1 | . | TGCGCCAGCACCTTTGGACAGGGCGGTAACTATGGCTACACCTTC | CASTFGQGGNYGYTF
TRBD2 | TRBJ2-2 | TRBV7-2 | . | TGTGCCAGCAGCGGTAGCGGGGATGGCGGGGAGCTGTTTTTT | CASSGSGDGGELFF
. | TRBJ2-7 | TRBV7-6 | few | TGTGCCAGCAGCTTAAGGGGTTTCTACGAGCAGTACTTC | CASSLRGFYEQYF
TRBD1 | TRBJ2-2 | TRBV18 | once | TGTGCCAGCTCAGGATTTCGGACAGGGGGCACCGGGGAGCTGTTTTTT | CASSGFRTGGTGELFF
. | TRBJ1-6 | TRBV5-1 | . | TGCGCCAGCAGCTTGGGGGGCCTCGGTCGTAATTCACCCCTCCACTTT | CASSLGGLGRNSPLHF
TRBD1 | TRBJ2-5 | TRBV11-2 | . | TGTGCCAGCAGCTTAGGGACAGGGGGCGAAGAGACCCAGTACTTC | CASSLGTGGEETQYF
. | TRBJ1-3 | TRBV2 | . | TGTGCCAGCAGTGATGATGGAGTCTACTCTGGAAACACCATATATTTT | CASSDDGVYSGNTIYF
. | TRBJ2-1 | TRBV7-9 | . | TGTGCCAGCAGCCCCCAAGGGACATCGCGAAACCAGCAGTTCTTC | CASSPQGTSRNQQFF
. | TRBJ1-6 | TRBV7-9 | . | TGTGCCAGCAGCTTAGCCAGGACAAGCTATAATTCACCCCTCCACTTT | CASSLARTSYNSPLHF
TRBD2 | TRBJ2-3 | TRBV6-4 | . | TGTGCCAGCAGTGACTCCGTTAGCGGGAGTACAGATACGCAGTATTTT | CASSDSVSGSTDTQYF
. | TRBJ1-2 | TRBV7-2 | . | TGTGCCAGCAGCTTAGCCCCGGGAGCCTATGGCTACACCTTC | CASSLAPGAYGYTF
. | TRBJ1-1 | TRBV19 | . | TGTGCCAGTAGTATAGGGCAGTGGGCAGGGTTTCTGGGGAACCACCCTGAAGCTTTCTTT | CASSIGQWAGFLGNHPEAFF
TRBD2 | TRBJ2-1 | TRBV12-5 | . | TGTGCTAGTGGTTTGACGGGACTAGCGGACCACAATGAGCAGTTCTTC | CASGLTGLADHNEQFF
TRBD2 | TRBJ2-5 | TRBV10-1 | . | TGCGCCAGCATTGCCCTCCTAGCGGGTTGTAAAGAGACCCAGTACTTC | CASIALLAGCKETQYF
TRBD1 | TRBJ1-2 | TRBV19 | once | TGTGCCAGTACCCACCTAGGACAGGGCAACTATGGCTACACCTTC | CASTHLGQGNYGYTF
TRBD2 | TRBJ2-5 | TRBV13 | . | TGTGCCAGCAGCTTAGTAGCGGGAGGTGCTGAGACCCAGTACTTC | CASSLVAGGAETQYF
. | TRBJ2-7 | TRBV7-2 | . | TGTGCCAGCAGCTTGTATGGGGGGAACGAGCAGTACTTC | CASSLYGGNEQYF
. | TRBJ2-2 | TRBV19 | once | TGTGCCAGTAGTATAGGGGACATTAACACCGGGGAGCTGTTTTTT | CASSIGDINTGELFF
TRBD1 | TRBJ2-7 | TRBV5-4 | few | TGTGCCAGCAGCGGGTACGGGACAGGCCTTTACGAGCAGTACTTC | CASSGYGTGLYEQYF
TRBD1 | TRBJ1-5 | TRBV28 | . | TGTGCCAGCAGTTTGGGGACAGGGTCGAGGCAGCCCCAGCATTTT | CASSLGTGSRQPQHF
TRBD1 | TRBJ1-1 | TRBV28 | . | TGTGCCAGCAGTCCGGCCGGGACAGGGAGAACTGAAGCTTTCTTT | CASSPAGTGRTEAFF
TRBD2 | TRBJ2-7 | TRBV28 | . | TGTGCCAGCAGTCCGACTAGCGGGAGCTCCTACGAGCAGTACTTC | CASSPTSGSSYEQYF
. | TRBJ2-1 | TRBV18 | . | TGTGCCAGCTCACTCACGACTAACAACAATGAGCAGTTCTTC | CASSLTTNNNEQFF
TRBD2 | TRBJ2-1 | TRBV28 | . | TGTGCCAGCAGCTCTGACCGACTAGCGGGAGGTGTTGGGCAGTTCTTC | CASSSDRLAGGVGQFF